This T cell receptor beta chain is from a study of blood T cell repertoires in COVID-19. Here immunoSEQ multiplex PCR was the method, and the copy in TCRdb shows in-frame clones only, minus some. The data show about 69,000 clones, around 80% seen once. The CDR3 runs 15 residues. J lost 8 bases, V lost 4 bases, and 11 bases had no gene match. The germline CDR1 and CDR2 sequences are SNHLY and FYNNEI. This chain uses TRBV2 with TRBJ1-2, with 9 bases matching TRBD1. The specimen was peripheral blood. The receptor was derived from a man between 45 and 60 years old with COVID-19, enrolled during active disease. CDR3 sequence: CASSALGDRVVGYTF. The CDR3 DNA follows: TGTGCCAGCAGTGCCCTTGGGGACAGGGTTGTGGGCTACACCTTC.